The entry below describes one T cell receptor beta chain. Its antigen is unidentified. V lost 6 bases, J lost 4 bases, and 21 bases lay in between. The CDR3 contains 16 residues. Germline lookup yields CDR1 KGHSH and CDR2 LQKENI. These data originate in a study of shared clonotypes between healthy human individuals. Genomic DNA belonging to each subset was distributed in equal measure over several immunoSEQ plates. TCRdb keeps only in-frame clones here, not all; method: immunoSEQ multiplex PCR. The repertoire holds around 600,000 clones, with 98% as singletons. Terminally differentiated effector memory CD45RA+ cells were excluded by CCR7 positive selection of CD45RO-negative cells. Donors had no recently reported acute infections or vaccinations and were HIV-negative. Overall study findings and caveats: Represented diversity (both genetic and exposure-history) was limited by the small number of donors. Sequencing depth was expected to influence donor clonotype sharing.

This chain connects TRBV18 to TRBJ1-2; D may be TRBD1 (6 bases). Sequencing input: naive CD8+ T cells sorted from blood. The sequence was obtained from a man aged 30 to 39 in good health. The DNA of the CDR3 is TGTGCCAGCTCGCCTGACACCGGGGGCGGCCGCTATGGCTACACCTTC. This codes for CASSPDTGGGRYGYTF. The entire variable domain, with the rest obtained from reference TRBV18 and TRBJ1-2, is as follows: NAGVMQNPRHLVRRRGQEARLRCSPMKGHSHVYWYRQLPEEGLKFMVYLQKENIIDESGMPKERFSAEFPKEGPSILRIQQVVRGDSAAYFCASSPDTGGGRYGYTFGSGTRLTVV.